This T cell receptor beta chain emerged from a study of cytomegalovirus exposure and HLA in healthy donors. General study results and limits: It was confirmed in vitro that a few of the CMV-associated chains were specific for CMV antigens. When presence/absence was analysed, sequencing depth was taken to be roughly uniform across donors. Sequencing artifact likely explains a cluster of highly shared sequence variants.

Looked up from germline, CDR1 is SNHLY and CDR2 is FYNNEI. The CDR3 covers 12 residues. The V end was cut by 3 bases, the J end by 10 bases, with 10 bases between. This clone was seen more than once but under ten times. Its antigen remains unidentified. PCR employed 60 Vbeta and 13 Jbeta primers. Using immunoSEQ multiplex PCR, the repertoire was profiled, and TCRdb retains in-frame clones only, with some absent. The data hold approximately 150,000 clones, with roughly 82% observed a single time. Sequencing input: PBMCs. This TCR came from a man aged 25-40 years in good health and CMV-seropositive. The chain is built from TRBV2 and TRBJ2-1; D possibly corresponds to TRBD1 (6 bases). The CDR3 nucleotides read TGTGCCAGCAGTGAGTTCGGGACAGAGCAGTTCTTC. Its protein is CASSEFGTEQFF.